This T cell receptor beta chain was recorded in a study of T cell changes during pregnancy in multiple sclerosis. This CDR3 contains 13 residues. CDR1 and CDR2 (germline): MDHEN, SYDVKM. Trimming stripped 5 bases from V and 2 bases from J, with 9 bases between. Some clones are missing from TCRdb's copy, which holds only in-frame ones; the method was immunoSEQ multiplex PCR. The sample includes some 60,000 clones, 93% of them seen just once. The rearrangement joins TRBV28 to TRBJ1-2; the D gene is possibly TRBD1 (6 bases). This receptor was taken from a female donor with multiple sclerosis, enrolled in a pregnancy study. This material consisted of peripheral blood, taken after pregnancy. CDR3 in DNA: TGTGCCAGCAGTCTCGGGACAAACTATGGCTACACCTTC. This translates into CASSLGTNYGYTF.